A single T cell receptor (beta chain) is shown here with its context. In this sample, this clonotype turned up many times. Its antigen is not yet known. No base-level quality is on record; no much larger clone is a single base apart. Library method: PCR. TCRdb shows the sequencer as NextSeq 500. Bulk TCR libraries were prepared as previously described, using TCR primers listed in Table S5. Purification of total RNA was performed with the Qiagen AllPrep DNA/RNA kit. Before analysis, reads from multiple sequencing runs of the same library were pooled. Under the source paper's analysis protocol: Reads were retained only if the reads had an exact TCR constant sequence, and the retained reads were trimmed to 150 nt and grouped according to their 12-nt molecular barcodes. Reads within each barcode group were sub-clustered using a 15% Levenshtein threshold, and quality-weighted consensus sequences were constructed for each RNA molecule. Non-functional sequences were discarded, and so were lower-count sequences lying one edit away from another sequence. Based on a fit of two negative binomial distributions, barcode sub-clusters having less than 20% of the maximum read count were discarded. TCRdb ran its own pipeline on the public reads, namely fastp trimming at Q25 and MiXCR clone calling, and kept in-frame beta chains. Each CDR3 protein gets just one entry, which takes the most common genes and DNA from the rows behind it. The V and J calls reflect TCRdb's pipeline rather than the authors' work. The sample table lists approximately 97,000 distinct CDR3 sequences, approximately 24% of them with a count of one. The ten biggest clones cover about 0.94% of the sample.

Deletion took 3 bases off V and 6 bases off J, with a span of 24 bases between the germline ends. The germline V gene encodes CDR1 PRHDT and CDR2 FYEKMQ (reference sequence). Measured from the cysteine to the phenylalanine, the CDR3 is 19 residues long. Only CDR3 DNA is held: 57 bases, read in frame from base 1. Naive CD8 T cell libraries were made from 20,000 to 1,000,000 sorted cells using 10%, 30% or 50% of purified RNA. On a BD FACSAria II, naive CD8 T cells were FACS-sorted as CD8+CD4-CCR7+CD45RA+ and collected into RLT Plus buffer. Roughly nine TCR copies' worth of Jurkat RNA were spiked into about 20,000-1,000,000 naive CD8 T cell samples to test detection sensitivity. CD8 T cells were enriched using RosetteSep CD8+ T Cell Enrichment Cocktail and Ficoll-Paque, and the enriched cells then underwent ACK red cell lysis. This entry comes from a study of molecular identifiers for immune sequencing clone quantification (dated by TCRdb to 2016 to 2018). Describing the broader study: In a replicate experiment, RNA from roughly 20,000 or 100,000 naive CD8 T cells was split into five aliquots, four of which were sequenced. This methods study used CD8 T cells to benchmark TCR RNA copy counting and molecular-identifier clustering-based TCR repertoire sequencing (MIDCIRS).

What the study reported, not specific to this receptor: In CMV-specific effector cells, clones with more than 20 RNA copies accounted for over 99% of molecules, whereas in naive cells such clones accounted for under 1%. The naive libraries included spiked-in Jurkat TCR RNA (more than nine copies' worth), and this Jurkat TCR RNA is not part of the donor repertoire. Even against a background of one million naive CD8 T cells, spiked-in Jurkat TCR RNA amounting to a single cell's worth was reported to be detectable. Modeling gave about three recovered TCR RNA copies per cell versus 8 to 10 by digital PCR, implying about 30% capture efficiency. Highly expanded clone sizes could be underestimated because identical TCR molecules may share a barcode. When barcode sub-clustering was left out, chimeric consensus sequences inflated TCR diversity, with chimeras reaching as high as 47%.

Sequences were obtained from naive CD8+ T cells from blood, with Jurkat cell RNA spiked in. The label giving this sample's cell subset or site can be read as: FACS-sorted CD8+CD4-CCR7+CD45RA+ naive T cells. In this chain, TRBV13 is recombined with TRBJ1-6, with the D gene too uncertain to name. The source is a human donor in good health. Some libraries in this study had Jurkat cell RNA spiked in. The CDR3 loop reads CASSFKVGPNNGVNSPLHF. The nucleotide sequence reads as follows: TGTGCCAGCAGCTTTAAAGTCGGGCCGAATAATGGGGTTAATTCACCCCTCCACTTT.